This T cell receptor (beta chain) originates from a study of blood T cell repertoires in COVID-19. Study background: PBMCs, B-cell-depleted T cells, or T cells were the source of the cDNA or gDNA that made up the material.

This table comes from immunoSEQ multiplex PCR, and its TCRdb copy is limited to in-frame clones, with some not included. The table shows some 270,000 clones, with approximately 86% occurring only once. From germline, CDR1 is LGHNA and CDR2 YNFKEQ. The CDR3 runs to 17 residues. V lost 1 base, J lost 2 bases, and 17 bases lay in between. This clone has more than one count but fewer than ten. This sequence originates from a woman aged 60-70 years who had recovered from COVID-19. The rearrangement links TRBV4-2 to TRBJ1-2; D might be TRBD1 (5 bases). The sequenced material came from peripheral blood. The CDR3 bases are TGTGCCAGCAGCCAAGTTTCCCAGCAGGGACTAAACTATGGCTACACCTTC. As protein: CASSQVSQQGLNYGYTF.